Listed below are T cell receptor beta chains from one sample, sequenced in a study of T cell responses to AZD1222 COVID-19 vaccine. Method: immunoSEQ multiplex PCR; TCRdb's copy keeps in-frame clones and lacks some. The data show about 110,000 clones, 90% seen once. This material consisted of peripheral blood, taken 28 days after the second AZD1222 dose. These TCRs come from an adult who received the AZD1222 COVID-19 vaccine. The CDR3 runs from the conserved cysteine through the conserved F or W.

J gene: TRBJ2-7
V gene: TRBV6-1
CDR3 protein: CASSEAGPIQQYF

J gene: TRBJ2-3
V gene: TRBV7-2
CDR3 protein: CASSRDPSTDTQYF

J gene: TRBJ1-2
V gene: TRBV6-2/TRBV6-3
CDR3 protein: CASSYLAQNYGYTF

J gene: TRBJ2-2
V gene: TRBV18
CDR3 protein: CASSPPGLLNTGELFF

J gene: TRBJ1-2
V gene: TRBV6-2/TRBV6-3
CDR3 protein: CASSWGRTEGYTF

J gene: TRBJ2-1
V gene: TRBV5-1
CDR3 protein: CASSPGGFDEQFF

J gene: TRBJ2-1
V gene: TRBV7-9
CDR3 protein: CASSFFPHNEQFF

J gene: TRBJ1-4
V gene: TRBV5-1
CDR3 protein: CASSLGFPTNEKLFF

J gene: TRBJ2-6
V gene: TRBV6-2/TRBV6-3
CDR3 protein: CASSLLGAGANVLTF

J gene: TRBJ2-1
V gene: TRBV9
CDR3 protein: CASSVGRGAYNEQFF

J gene: TRBJ2-5
V gene: TRBV9
CDR3 protein: CASSVGVGTQYF

J gene: TRBJ2-5
V gene: TRBV15
CDR3 protein: CATSRASRETQYF

J gene: TRBJ2-2
V gene: TRBV16
CDR3 protein: CASRHSSGAIRTGELFF

J gene: TRBJ1-5
V gene: TRBV3-1/TRBV3-2
CDR3 protein: CASGQSGSNQPQHF

J gene: TRBJ2-3
V gene: TRBV15
CDR3 protein: CATSPGGSRSDTQYF

J gene: TRBJ2-5
V gene: TRBV7-7
CDR3 protein: CASSSPGGGGETQYF

J gene: TRBJ1-6
V gene: TRBV5-1
CDR3 protein: CASSLDQVYNSPLHF

J gene: TRBJ2-4
V gene: TRBV2
CDR3 protein: CASRSTEAKNIQYF

J gene: TRBJ2-2
V gene: TRBV11-3
CDR3 protein: CASSGGTSGTGELFF

J gene: TRBJ1-2
V gene: TRBV5-4
CDR3 protein: CASSSRDRGFYGYTF

J gene: TRBJ2-7
V gene: TRBV10-3
CDR3 protein: CAIRGDLYEQYF

J gene: TRBJ1-5
V gene: TRBV18
CDR3 protein: CASSPPGQGAPQHF

J gene: TRBJ1-5
V gene: TRBV3-1/TRBV3-2
CDR3 protein: CASSQDRDQPQHF

J gene: TRBJ2-7
V gene: TRBV25-1
CDR3 protein: CASSTGVEQYF

J gene: TRBJ1-2
V gene: TRBV6-5
CDR3 protein: CASTPDRGYGYTF

J gene: TRBJ1-3
V gene: TRBV3-1/TRBV3-2
CDR3 protein: CASSLGGRGQTNTIYF